This TCR beta chain was documented in a study of T cells in Graves' hyperthyroidism and ophthalmopathy. Trimming removed 4 bases at V and 2 bases at J, with 11 bases between. Germline lookup yields CDR1 MNHNS and CDR2 SASEGT. The CDR3 is 14 amino acids. What was amplified from RNA transcripts were TCR beta CDR3 regions. The study used the HTBI primer set for a first-round RT-PCR of the TCR CDR3. TCRdb ran MiXCR on the multiplex PCR reads and lists one entry per CDR3 protein. Of 550,000 to 600,000 distinct CDR3 sequences listed, more than 45% are singletons. Exclusion of patients followed from uncontrolled infection, other autoimmune disease, pregnancy or lactation. The diagnoses drew upon clinical symptoms, serum thyroxine and TRAb, thyroid ultrasound and orbital computed tomography.

Sequences were obtained from peripheral blood or thyroid tissue (not recorded which). This TCR came from an adult woman with Graves' disease, either hyperthyroidism or ophthalmopathy (not recorded which). This sequence joins TRBV6-1 and TRBJ1-1, with D unclear. DNA of the CDR3: TGTGCCAGCAGTGGGGTTTCTCCCAACACTGAAGCTTTCTTT. It codes for CASSGVSPNTEAFF.